A selection of T cell receptor beta chains follows, all from one sample in a study of blood T cell repertoires in COVID-19. Clones were read by immunoSEQ multiplex PCR, and TCRdb kept only the in-frame ones, dropping some. This table holds around 72,000 clones, 88% found once. The sample consisted of peripheral blood. The receptor source for this set is a man between 45 and 60 years old with acute or convalescent COVID-19. CDR3s include the opening cysteine and the closing phenylalanine or tryptophan. Part of the rows lack a size; the others show once, few, many or a class for expanded clones.

length | J | size | V | CDR3
15 | TRBJ2-2 | - | TRBV9 | CASRPVGGDTGELFF
16 | TRBJ1-1 | - | TRBV10-3 | CAISESERQGFAEAFF
14 | TRBJ2-2 | - | TRBV4-2 | CASSRGLAVGELFF
15 | TRBJ2-6 | - | TRBV7-2 | CASSITGTGANVLTF
17 | TRBJ2-7 | - | TRBV9 | CASSGLGLAGVPHEQYF
17 | TRBJ2-4 | - | TRBV11-3 | CASSLVLPTGGWHIQYF
13 | TRBJ1-3 | - | TRBV10-2 | CASTQTEGNTIYF
13 | TRBJ2-7 | - | TRBV10-2 | CASSPGQDYEQYF
18 | TRBJ2-6 | - | TRBV27 | CASSLTGSGLSGANVLTF
17 | TRBJ2-2 | - | TRBV7-7 | CASSLEAGGSNTGELFF
15 | TRBJ1-6 | - | TRBV10-3 | CAIRRTGTENSPLHF
15 | TRBJ2-3 | - | TRBV6-4 | CASSDTTASTDTQYF
15 | TRBJ2-7 | - | TRBV7-9 | CASSPSGTVSYEQYF
14 | TRBJ1-2 | - | TRBV7-6 | CASSLEQGAYGYTF
15 | TRBJ2-3 | - | TRBV5-4 | CASSSPSGGTDTQYF
12 | TRBJ1-4 | - | TRBV24-1 | CATQGTNEKLFF
15 | TRBJ1-3 | - | TRBV6-6 | CASSWRGGSGNTIYF
15 | TRBJ1-2 | - | TRBV3-1/TRBV3-2 | CASSQDGSRQGGYTF
13 | TRBJ2-2 | - | TRBV14 | CASSQARFGELFF
14 | TRBJ2-3 | - | TRBV5-4 | CASSLASNTDTQYF
14 | TRBJ1-4 | - | TRBV7-8 | CASSLVGDNEKLFF
15 | TRBJ2-5 | - | TRBV6-4 | CASSDSRDRRKTQYF
13 | TRBJ1-1 | - | TRBV10-3 | CAISDIRAPEAFF
15 | TRBJ1-5 | - | TRBV2 | CASSVGGTSNQPQHF
13 | TRBJ1-5 | few | TRBV6-4 | CASSPQGNQPQHF
13 | TRBJ1-1 | once | TRBV9 | CASSVLGDTEAFF
16 | TRBJ2-7 | - | TRBV4-2 | CASSQDSSGASYEQYF
14 | TRBJ1-5 | - | TRBV27 | CASSLGQNNQPQHF
13 | TRBJ2-5 | - | TRBV2 | CASSEVGGETQYF
13 | TRBJ2-3 | - | TRBV7-8 | CASSLARTDTQYF
14 | TRBJ1-2 | - | TRBV7-3 | CASSDRGRGYGYTF
16 | TRBJ2-1 | - | TRBV28 | CASITSRVFPYNEQFF
18 | TRBJ1-5 | few | TRBV4-1 | CASSQVNFIGQVGQPQHF
17 | TRBJ2-7 | - | TRBV7-2 | CASSLGASGGARYEQYF
16 | TRBJ2-7 | once | TRBV6-2/TRBV6-3 | CASSYRFGLTTYEQYF
14 | TRBJ2-1 | - | TRBV10-1 | CASNPDSSYNEQFF